This TCR beta chain was documented in a study of blood T cell repertoires in COVID-19. In the study overall: Acute and convalescent COVID-19 samples came from the United States, Italy and Spain.

Only one count was recorded for this clone. The authors' processing: By means of reference gene primer amplification, nucleated cell counts were estimated. The protocol was immunoSEQ multiplex PCR, while the TCRdb copy is restricted to in-frame clones and leaves out a portion. That table is the source of V, J and clone size, and D and trimming were worked out from the DNA. The table shows 100,000 to 150,000 clones, with more than 70% occurring only once. The V and J ends lost 4 bases and 6 bases, in that order; junction bases with no gene match: 3. CDR1 and CDR2 from the germline V gene are MNHEY and SVGAGI. The CDR3 is 13 amino acids.

Source material: peripheral blood. The TCR was taken from a woman in her thirties who had recovered from COVID-19. The gene calls are TRBV6-5 and TRBJ1-2, with 9 positions matching TRBD1. Here the CDR3 DNA reads TGTGCCAGCAGTTGGGACAGGGTAAATGGCTACACCTTC. It specifies CASSWDRVNGYTF.